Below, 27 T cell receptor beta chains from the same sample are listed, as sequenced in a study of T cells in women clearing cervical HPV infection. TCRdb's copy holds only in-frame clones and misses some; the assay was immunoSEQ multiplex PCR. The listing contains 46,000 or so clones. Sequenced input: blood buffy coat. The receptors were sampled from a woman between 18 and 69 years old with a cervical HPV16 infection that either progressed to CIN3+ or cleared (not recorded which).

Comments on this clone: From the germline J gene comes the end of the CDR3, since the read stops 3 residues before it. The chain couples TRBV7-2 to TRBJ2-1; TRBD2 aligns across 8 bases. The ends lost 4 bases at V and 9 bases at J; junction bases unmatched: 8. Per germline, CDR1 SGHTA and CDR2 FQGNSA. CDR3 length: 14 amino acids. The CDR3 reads CASSSGGGRGEQFF. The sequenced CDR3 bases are TGTGCCAGCAGCTCCGGGGGGGGGCGGGGTGAG. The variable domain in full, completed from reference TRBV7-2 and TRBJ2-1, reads GAGVSQSPSNKVTEKGKDVELRCDPISGHTALYWYRQSLGQGLEFLIYFQGNSAPDKSGLPSDRFSAERTGGSVSTLTIQRTQQEDSAVYLCASSSGGGRGEQFFGPGTRLTVL.

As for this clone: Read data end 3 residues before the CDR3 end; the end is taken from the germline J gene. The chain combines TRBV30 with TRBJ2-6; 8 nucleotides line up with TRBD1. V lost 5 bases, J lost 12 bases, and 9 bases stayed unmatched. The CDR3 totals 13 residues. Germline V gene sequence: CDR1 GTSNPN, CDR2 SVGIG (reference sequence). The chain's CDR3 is CAWSGQAFPVLTF. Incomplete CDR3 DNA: TGTGCCTGGTCGGGACAGGCCTTTCCCGTC.

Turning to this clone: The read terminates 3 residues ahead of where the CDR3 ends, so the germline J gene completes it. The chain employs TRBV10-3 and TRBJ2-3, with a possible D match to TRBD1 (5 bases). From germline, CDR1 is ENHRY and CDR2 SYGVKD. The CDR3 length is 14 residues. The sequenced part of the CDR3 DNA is TGTGCCATCAGTCTTGGACACCTCCAAGAGACG. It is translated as CAISLGHLQET. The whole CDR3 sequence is CAISLGHLQETQYF.

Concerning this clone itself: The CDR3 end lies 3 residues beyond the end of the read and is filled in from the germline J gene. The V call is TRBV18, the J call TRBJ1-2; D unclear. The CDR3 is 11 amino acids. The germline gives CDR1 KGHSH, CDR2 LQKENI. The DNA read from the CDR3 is TGTGCCAGCTCACCAAGTCTAGGC. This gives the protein CASSPSLG. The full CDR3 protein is CASSPSLGYTF.

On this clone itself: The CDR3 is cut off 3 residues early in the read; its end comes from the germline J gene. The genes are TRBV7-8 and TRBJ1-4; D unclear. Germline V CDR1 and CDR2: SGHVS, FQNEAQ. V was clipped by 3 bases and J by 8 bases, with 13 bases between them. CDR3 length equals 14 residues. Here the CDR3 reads CASSFGVTREKLFF. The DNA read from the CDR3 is TGTGCCAGCAGCTTCGGTGTCACGCGGGAAAAA.

CDR3 DNA, as far as it was read: TGCAGTGCTCACCGGGACTATCCCTACAATGAG. This encodes CSAHRDYPYNE. In full, the CDR3 reads CSAHRDYPYNEQFF. The gene calls are TRBV20-1 and TRBJ2-1, with 7 bases aligning to TRBD2. Read sequence stops 3 residues before the CDR3 end, and the germline J gene provides the missing end. The CDR3 contains 14 residues. Germline values: CDR1 DFQATT, CDR2 SNEGSKA (reference sequence). J lost 2 bases, V lost 5 bases, and 6 bases had no gene match.

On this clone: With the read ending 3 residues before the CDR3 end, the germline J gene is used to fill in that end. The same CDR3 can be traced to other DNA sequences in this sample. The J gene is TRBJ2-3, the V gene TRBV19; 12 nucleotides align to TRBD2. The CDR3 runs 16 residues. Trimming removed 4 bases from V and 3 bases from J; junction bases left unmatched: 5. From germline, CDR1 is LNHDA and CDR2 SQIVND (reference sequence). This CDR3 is CASSTRGLAGTDTQYF. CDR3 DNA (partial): TGTGCCAGTAGTACCCGGGGACTAGCGGGTACAGATACG. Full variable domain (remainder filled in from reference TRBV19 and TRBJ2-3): DGGITQSPKYLFRKEGQNVTLSCEQNLNHDAMYWYRQDPGQGLRLIYYSQIVNDFQKGDIAEGYSVSREKKESFPLTVTSAQKNPTAFYLCASSTRGLAGTDTQYFGPGTRLTVL.

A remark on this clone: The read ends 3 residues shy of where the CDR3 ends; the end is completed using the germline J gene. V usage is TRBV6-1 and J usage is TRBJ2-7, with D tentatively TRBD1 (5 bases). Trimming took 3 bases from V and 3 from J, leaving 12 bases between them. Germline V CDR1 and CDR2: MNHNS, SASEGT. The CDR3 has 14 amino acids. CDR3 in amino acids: CASSDRDIGYEQYF. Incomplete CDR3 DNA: TGTGCCAGCAGTGACAGGGATATTGGCTACGAG.

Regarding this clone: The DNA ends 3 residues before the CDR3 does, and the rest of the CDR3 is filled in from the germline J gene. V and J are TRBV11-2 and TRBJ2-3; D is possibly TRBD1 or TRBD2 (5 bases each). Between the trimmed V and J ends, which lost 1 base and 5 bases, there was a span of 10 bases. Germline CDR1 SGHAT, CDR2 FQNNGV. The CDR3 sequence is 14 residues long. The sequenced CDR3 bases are TGTGCCAGCAGCTTAGGAGGGGTAAGAGATACG. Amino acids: CASSLGGVRDT. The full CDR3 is CASSLGGVRDTQYF.

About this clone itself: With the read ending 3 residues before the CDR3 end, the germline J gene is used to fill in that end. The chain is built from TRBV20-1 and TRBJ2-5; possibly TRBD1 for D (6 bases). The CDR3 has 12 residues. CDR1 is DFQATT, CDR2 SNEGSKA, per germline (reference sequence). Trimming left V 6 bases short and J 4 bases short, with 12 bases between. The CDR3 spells CSARGSRETQYF. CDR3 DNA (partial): TGCAGTGCCAGGGGATCGCGAGAGACC.

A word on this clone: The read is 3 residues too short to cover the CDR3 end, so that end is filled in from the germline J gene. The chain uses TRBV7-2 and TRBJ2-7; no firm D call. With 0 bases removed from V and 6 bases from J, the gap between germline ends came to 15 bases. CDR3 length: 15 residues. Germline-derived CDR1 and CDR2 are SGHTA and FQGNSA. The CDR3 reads CASSLAPILVGEQYF. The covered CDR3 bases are TGTGCCAGCAGCTTAGCTCCGATTCTAGTCGGCGAG.

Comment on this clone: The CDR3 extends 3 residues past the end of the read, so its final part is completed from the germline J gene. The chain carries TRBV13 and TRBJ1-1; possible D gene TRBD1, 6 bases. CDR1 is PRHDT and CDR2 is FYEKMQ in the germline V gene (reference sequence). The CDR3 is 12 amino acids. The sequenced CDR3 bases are TGTGCCAGCAGCGCACCAGGGGAGTTA. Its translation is CASSAPGEL. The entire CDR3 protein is CASSAPGELAFF.

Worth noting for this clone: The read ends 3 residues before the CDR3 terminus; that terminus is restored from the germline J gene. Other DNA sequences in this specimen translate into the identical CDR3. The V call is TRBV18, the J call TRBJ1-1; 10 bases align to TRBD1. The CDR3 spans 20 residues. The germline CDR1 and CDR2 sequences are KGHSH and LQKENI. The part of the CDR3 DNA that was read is TGTGCCAGCTCACCGAGAATGACAGGGGGCGTAGAAAGAACCCCCCTCGGA. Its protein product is CASSPRMTGGVERTPLG. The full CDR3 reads CASSPRMTGGVERTPLGAFF.

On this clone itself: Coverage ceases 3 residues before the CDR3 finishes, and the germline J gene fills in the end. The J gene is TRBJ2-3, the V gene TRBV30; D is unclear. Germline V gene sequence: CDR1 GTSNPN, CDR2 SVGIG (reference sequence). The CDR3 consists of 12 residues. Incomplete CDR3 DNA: TGTGCCTGGAGTGCCACGATAGAGACG. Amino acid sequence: CAWSATIET. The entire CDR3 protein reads CAWSATIETQYF.

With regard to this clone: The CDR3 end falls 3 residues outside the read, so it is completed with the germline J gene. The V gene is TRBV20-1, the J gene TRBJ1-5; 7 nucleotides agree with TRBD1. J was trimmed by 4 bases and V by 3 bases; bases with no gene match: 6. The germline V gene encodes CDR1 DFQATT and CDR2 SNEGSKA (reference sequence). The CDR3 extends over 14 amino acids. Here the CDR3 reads CSARGDSGNQPQHF. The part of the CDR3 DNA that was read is TGCAGTGCTAGGGGGGACAGTGGTAATCAGCCC.

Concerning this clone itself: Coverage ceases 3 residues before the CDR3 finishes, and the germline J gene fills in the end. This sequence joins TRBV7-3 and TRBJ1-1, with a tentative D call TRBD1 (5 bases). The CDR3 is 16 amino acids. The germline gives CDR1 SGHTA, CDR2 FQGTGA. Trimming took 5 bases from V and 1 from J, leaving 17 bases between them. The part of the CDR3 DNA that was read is TGTGCCAGCAGCCCACTTTTCCGACAGACGAACACTGAA. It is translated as CASSPLFRQTNTE. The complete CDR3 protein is CASSPLFRQTNTEAFF.

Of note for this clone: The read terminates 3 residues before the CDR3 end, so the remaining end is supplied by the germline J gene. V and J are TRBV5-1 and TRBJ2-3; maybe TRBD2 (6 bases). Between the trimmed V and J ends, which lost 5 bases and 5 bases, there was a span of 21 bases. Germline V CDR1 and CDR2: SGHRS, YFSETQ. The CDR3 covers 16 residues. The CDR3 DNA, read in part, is TGCGCCAGCAGATCCCAGAAGGGCGGAGGGGAAGATACG. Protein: CASRSQKGGGEDT. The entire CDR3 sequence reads CASRSQKGGGEDTQYF.

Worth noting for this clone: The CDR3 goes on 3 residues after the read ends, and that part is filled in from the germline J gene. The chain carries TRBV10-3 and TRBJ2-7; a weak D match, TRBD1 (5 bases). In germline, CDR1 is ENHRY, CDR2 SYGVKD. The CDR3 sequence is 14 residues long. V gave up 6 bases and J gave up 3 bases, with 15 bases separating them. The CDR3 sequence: CAIRGPGNSYEQYF. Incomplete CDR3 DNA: TGTGCCATCAGGGGGCCAGGGAACAGCTACGAG.

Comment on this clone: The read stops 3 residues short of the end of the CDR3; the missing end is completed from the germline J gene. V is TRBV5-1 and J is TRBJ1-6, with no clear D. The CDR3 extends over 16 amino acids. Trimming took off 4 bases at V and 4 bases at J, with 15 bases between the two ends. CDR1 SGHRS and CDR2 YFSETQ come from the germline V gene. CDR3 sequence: CASSVWAGEYNSPLHF. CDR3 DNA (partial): TGCGCCAGCAGCGTGTGGGCAGGAGAGTATAATTCACCC. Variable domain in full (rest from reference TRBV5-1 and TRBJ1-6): KAGVTQTPRYLIKTRGQQVTLSCSPISGHRSVSWYQQTPGQGLQFLFEYFSETQRNKGNFPGRFSGRQFSNSRSEMNVSTLELGDSALYLCASSVWAGEYNSPLHFGNGTRLTVT.

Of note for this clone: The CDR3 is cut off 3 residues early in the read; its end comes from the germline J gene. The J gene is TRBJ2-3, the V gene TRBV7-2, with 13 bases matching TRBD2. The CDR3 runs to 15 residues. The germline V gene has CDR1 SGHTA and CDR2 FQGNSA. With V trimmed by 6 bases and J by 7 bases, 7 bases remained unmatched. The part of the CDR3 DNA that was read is TGTGCCAGCAGTTCTACTAGCGGGGGGGCGTATACG. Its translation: CASSSTSGGAYT. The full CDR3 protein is CASSSTSGGAYTQYF.

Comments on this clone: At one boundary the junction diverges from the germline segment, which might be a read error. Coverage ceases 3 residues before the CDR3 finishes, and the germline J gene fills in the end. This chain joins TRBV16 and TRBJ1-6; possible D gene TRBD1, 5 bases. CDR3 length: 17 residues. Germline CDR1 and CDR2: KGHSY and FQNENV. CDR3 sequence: CASSQMGPSSYNSPLHF. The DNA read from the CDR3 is TGTGCCAGCAGCCAAATGGGGCCAAGCTCCTATAATTCGCCC.

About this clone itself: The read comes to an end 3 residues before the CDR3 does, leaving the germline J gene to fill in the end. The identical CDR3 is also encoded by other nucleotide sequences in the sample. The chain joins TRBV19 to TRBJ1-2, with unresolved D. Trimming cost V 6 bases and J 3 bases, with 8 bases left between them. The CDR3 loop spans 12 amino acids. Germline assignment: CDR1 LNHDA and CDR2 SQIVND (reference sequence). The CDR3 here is CASRASYYGYTF. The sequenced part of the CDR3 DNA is TGTGCCAGTAGGGCATCGTACTATGGC.

The CDR3 bases that were read are TGTGCCAGCAGCCGAAGCCCGAATGAG. It codes for CASSRSPNE. The CDR3 in full is CASSRSPNEQFF. The rearrangement joins TRBV7-2 to TRBJ2-1; no reliable D call. Read data end 3 residues before the CDR3 end; the end is taken from the germline J gene. The ends were cut back, 5 bases at V and 7 bases at J, with 9 bases in the middle. The CDR3 runs 12 residues. Germline loops: CDR1 SGHTA, CDR2 FQGNSA.

The covered CDR3 bases are TGTGCCAGTAGTATCGCAGGGTTGAACACTGAA. Protein sequence: CASSIAGLNTE. The full CDR3 sequence reads CASSIAGLNTEAFF. V gene TRBV19 combines with J gene TRBJ1-1; weak D call: TRBD1 (5 bases). The read is 3 residues too short to cover the CDR3 end, so that end is filled in from the germline J gene. The CDR3 loop spans 14 amino acids. Germline assignment: CDR1 LNHDA and CDR2 SQIVND (reference sequence). V lost 3 bases, J lost 0 bases, and 8 bases lay in between.

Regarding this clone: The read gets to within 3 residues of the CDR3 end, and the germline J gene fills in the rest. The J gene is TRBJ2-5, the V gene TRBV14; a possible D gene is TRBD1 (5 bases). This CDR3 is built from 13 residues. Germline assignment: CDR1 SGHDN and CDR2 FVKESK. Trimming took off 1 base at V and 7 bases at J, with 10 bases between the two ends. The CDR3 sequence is CASSQGVDTTQYF. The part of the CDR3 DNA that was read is TGTGCCAGCAGCCAAGGGGTGGACACGACC.

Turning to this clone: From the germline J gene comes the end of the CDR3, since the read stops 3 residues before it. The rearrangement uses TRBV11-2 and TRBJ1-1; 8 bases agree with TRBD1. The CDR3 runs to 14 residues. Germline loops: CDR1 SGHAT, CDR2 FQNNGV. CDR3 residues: CASSLEGFRGLAFF. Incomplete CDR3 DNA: TGTGCCAGCAGCTTAGAAGGATTCAGGGGGCTA.

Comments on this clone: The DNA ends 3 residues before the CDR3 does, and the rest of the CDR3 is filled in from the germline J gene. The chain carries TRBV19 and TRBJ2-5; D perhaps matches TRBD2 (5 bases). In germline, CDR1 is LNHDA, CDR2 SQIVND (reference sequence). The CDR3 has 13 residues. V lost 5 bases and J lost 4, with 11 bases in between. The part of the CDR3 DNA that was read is TGTGCCAGTAGTCGCACGGGGTCAGAGACC. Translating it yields CASSRTGSET. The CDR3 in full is CASSRTGSETQYF.